The 11 T cell receptor beta chains reported below all come from one sample, sequenced in a study of CD8 T cells in ankylosing spondylitis. TCRdb independently ran MiXCR on the 5' RACE reads; one entry per CDR3 protein. The sample lists 250,000 or so distinct CDR3 sequences, 20% to 30% occurring once. Sequenced material: blood, either unsorted or a sorted T cell fraction (not recorded which). The receptors stem from a male donor with ankylosing spondylitis or in good health (not recorded which).

This clonotype was seen once. The V and J genes are TRBV5-1 and TRBJ2-3; TRBD2 agrees at 8 bases. The CDR3 is 16 residues long. Germline values: CDR1 SGHRS, CDR2 YFSETQ. Losses at the gene ends were 5 bases for V and 0 bases for J; bases not matched to a gene: 8. The CDR3, as DNA: TGCGCCAGCAGACGTGGCCCTAGCGGGAGCACAGATACGCAGTATTTT. It yields the protein CASRRGPSGSTDTQYF. The variable domain in full, completed from reference TRBV5-1 and TRBJ2-3, reads KAGVTQTPRYLIKTRGQQVTLSCSPISGHRSVSWYQQTPGQGLQFLFEYFSETQRNKGNFPGRFSGRQFSNSRSEMNVSTLELGDSALYLCASRRGPSGSTDTQYFGPGTRLTVL.

This clonotype was detected ten times or more. The rearrangement uses TRBV20-1 and TRBJ2-1, with 8 bases fitting TRBD1. Per the germline V gene, CDR1 is DFQATT and CDR2 is SNEGSKA (reference sequence). The ends lost 6 bases at V and 5 bases at J; junction bases unmatched: 12. The CDR3 is 15 residues long. The CDR3 protein is CSAPRPQGADNEQFF. In DNA form, the CDR3 reads TGCAGTGCCCCGAGGCCTCAGGGGGCCGACAATGAGCAGTTCTTC.

The V and J genes are TRBV12-3 or TRBV12-4 and TRBJ2-1, with TRBD1 identical over 7 bases. The CDR3 has 15 residues. The J segment lost 9 bases and the V segment lost 7 bases, leaving 15 bases of the junction unmatched. CDR3 DNA: TGTGCCAGCATCCCGGGACAGAGCGTTGTAGCTGAGCAGTTCTTC. Encoded protein: CASIPGQSVVAEQFF.

A word on this clonotype: A read error may produce the germline difference seen at one junction end. The chain links TRBV6-6 to TRBJ1-5, with 8 nucleotides matching TRBD1. This CDR3 contains 13 residues. CDR1 is MNHNY, CDR2 SVGAGI, per germline (reference sequence). CDR3 sequence: CVSSLDREQPQHF. For the CDR3, the DNA is TGTGTCAGCAGTTTGGACAGGGAGCAGCCCCAGCATTTT.

The CDR3 DNA sequence: TGCAGCGTTGAAGTTCCTCGGACAGGGGGCTACACCTTC. This sequence encodes CSVEVPRTGGYTF. The genes are TRBV29-1 and TRBJ1-2; 8 positions agree with TRBD1. The trim removed 1 base at V and 8 bases at J, leaving 6 bases unmatched. This CDR3 is built from 13 residues. From germline, CDR1 is SQVTM and CDR2 ANQGSEA.

This clonotype appeared a few times. CDR3 region: CSVVDSGGVRDTQYF. The DNA of the CDR3 is TGCAGCGTTGTGGATAGCGGGGGGGTTCGGGATACGCAGTATTTT. The chain joins TRBV29-1 to TRBJ2-3, with 11 positions matching TRBD2. Germline trimming cut 4 bases from V and 6 bases from J; bases unmatched to any gene: 9. The CDR3 sequence is 15 residues long. Germline V gives CDR1 SQVTM, CDR2 ANQGSEA.

This chain joins TRBV25-1 and TRBJ2-2, with 11 nucleotides matching TRBD2. The junction had 4 bases not matched to a gene; V was cut back by 3 bases and J by 4 bases. Germline CDR1 is MGHDK and CDR2 is SYGVNS. The CDR3 covers 16 residues. The CDR3 DNA reads TGTGCCAGCAGTGACCGTAGCGGGGGGGCCACCGGGGAGCTGTTTTTT. This gives the protein CASSDRSGGATGELFF.

The chain uses TRBV19 and TRBJ1-5; no definite D call. V lost 3 bases and J 3 bases, leaving 12 bases between the germline ends. CDR1 is LNHDA, CDR2 SQIVND, per germline (reference sequence). CDR3 length equals 15 residues. CDR3 residues: CASSIVGSDNQPQHF. The CDR3 DNA sequence: TGTGCCAGTAGTATCGTGGGGTCGGACAATCAGCCCCAGCATTTT.

The chain links TRBV12-3 or TRBV12-4 to TRBJ2-6; D call uncertain. CDR3 length: 15 residues. Trimming took 3 bases from V and 1 from J, leaving 7 bases between them. This CDR3 reads CASSFVGSGANVLTF. As DNA, the CDR3 is TGTGCCAGCAGTTTTGTGGGTTCTGGGGCCAACGTCCTGACTTTC.

In this sample, this clonotype turned up many times. This chain links TRBV20-1 with TRBJ2-5; TRBD2 might be the D (6 bases). This CDR3 is built from 14 residues. V was pared by 3 bases and J by 2 bases, with 13 bases between. The germline V gene has CDR1 DFQATT and CDR2 SNEGSKA (reference sequence). In DNA form, the CDR3 reads TGCAGTGCTAGGCGCCGGGACTGGCAAGAGACCCAGTACTTC. Its translation is CSARRRDWQETQYF.

This chain links TRBV20-1 with TRBJ2-3; D call uncertain. Germline lookup yields CDR1 DFQATT and CDR2 SNEGSKA (reference sequence). CDR3 length: 15 amino acids. Trimming pared 0 bases from V and 2 bases from J, leaving 12 bases between. This chain's CDR3 is CSARDPHVLTDTQYF. The DNA for the CDR3 is TGCAGTGCTAGAGATCCCCACGTGCTCACAGATACGCAGTATTTT.